The clone carrying this TCR beta chain was counted between two and nine times. Its target is not known. Produced via immunoSEQ multiplex PCR; TCRdb's table is partial and in-frame only. The table includes some 23,000 clones, roughly two thirds detected once. The CDR3 has 16 amino acids. In germline, CDR1 is MNHEY, CDR2 SVGAGI. Trimming took 0 bases from V and 5 from J; bases not matched to a gene: 8. The data stem from a study of vaccination effects on CD4 cells after COVID-19. Turning to the study itself: After the second dose, samples were taken at median day 72.

Before sequencing, viral peptide pools were used by the ViraFEST assay to expand antigen-specific CD4+ T cells. Researchers isolated CD4+ T cells once roughly ten days of culture had elapsed. As their vaccination, participants received two doses of either BNT162b2 or mRNA-1273. On both days 3 and 7, half of the culture medium was replaced with IL-2 medium. This clonotype was sampled from a human donor who received a COVID-19 vaccine. Sequences were derived from CD4+ T cells from PBMCs cultured with SARS-CoV-2 spike peptides, sampled after COVID-19 vaccination. This rearrangement joins TRBV6-5 to TRBJ2-7, with TRBD2 matching over 9 bases. CDR3 amino acids: CASSYSPGLAPHEQYF. Written as DNA, the CDR3 is TGTGCCAGCAGTTACTCGCCGGGACTAGCTCCTCACGAGCAGTACTTC.